Shown below are 22 T cell receptor beta chains from a single sample sequenced in a study of T cell repertoires in cytomegalovirus infection (dated by TCRdb to about 2019). The treatment or condition label for this specimen denotes: in vitro stimulation with specific CMV peptide epitopes to enrich CMV-specific T cells. Sequencing instrument: Illumina HiSeq 1500. The public reads were quality trimmed at Q25 with fastp and then assembled into clones with MiXCR by TCRdb, keeping productive beta chains. One record per CDR3 amino acid sequence lists the most common genes and DNA. The sample contains 600,000 to 700,000 distinct CDR3 sequences, about 33% of them found a single time. Clones ranked in the top ten supply roughly 18% of the sample. Their antigens remain unidentified. The sequencing here drew on cultured PBMCs, taken from culture after CMV antigen stimulation. These receptor sequences come from a human donor in good health (CMV status not recorded). Some clones in this sample may be carry-over from other donors' samples.

CDR3: CSARRVGRAGPNTEAFF. DNA for the CDR3: TGCAGTGCTAGAAGGGTGGGGAGAGCAGGGCCGAACACTGAAGCTTTCTTT. The genes are TRBV20-1 and TRBJ1-1, with D possibly being TRBD1 (5 bases). This CDR3 has 17 residues. V lost 2 bases and J lost 1, with 20 bases in between. Germline loops: CDR1 DFQATT, CDR2 SNEGSKA (reference sequence).

This clonotype occurred many times. V is TRBV7-8 and J is TRBJ2-1; perhaps TRBD2 as D (5 bases). The germline gives CDR1 SGHVS, CDR2 FQNEAQ. V was cut by 1 base and J by 5 bases, with 12 bases left in between. The CDR3 sequence is 15 residues long. As DNA, the CDR3 is TGTGCCAGCAGCTTAGGTATTCCTAGCAACAATGAGCAGTTCTTC. Translating gives CASSLGIPSNNEQFF.

The rearrangement joins TRBV12-3 or TRBV12-4 to TRBJ1-4, with D unclear. The CDR3 has 13 amino acids. Deletions cut 6 bases from V and 7 bases from J, with 12 bases between. DNA for the CDR3: TGTGCCAGCAGGGACCCGGAGGGTGAAAAACTGTTTTTT. This sequence encodes CASRDPEGEKLFF.

This clonotype was counted many times. The chain uses TRBV7-2 and TRBJ1-1; D gene uncertain. Germline assignment: CDR1 SGHTA and CDR2 FQGNSA. The V end was cut by 5 bases, the J end by 4 bases, with 14 bases between. The length of the CDR3 is 14 residues. The CDR3 protein is CASSPTLAGTEAFF. DNA of the CDR3: TGTGCCAGCAGCCCCACCCTAGCTGGCACTGAAGCTTTCTTT.

The chain combines TRBV20-1 with TRBJ2-3, with D tentatively TRBD1 or TRBD2 (5 bases each). V shed 6 bases and J shed 2 bases, with 15 bases lying between them. Germline CDR1 and CDR2: DFQATT and SNEGSKA (reference sequence). The CDR3 has 14 amino acids. The chain's CDR3 is CSAGDPILTDTQYF. The CDR3 DNA follows: TGCAGTGCCGGGGACCCAATCCTCACAGATACGCAGTATTTT.

This clonotype was recorded at least ten times. The chain combines TRBV7-2 with TRBJ2-3, with unresolved D. Germline lookup yields CDR1 SGHTA and CDR2 FQGNSA. The ends were cut back, 6 bases at V and 1 base at J, with 14 bases in the middle. The CDR3 is 15 residues long. CDR3 loop: CASRSKTARTDTQYF. CDR3 nucleotides: TGTGCCAGCAGATCAAAGACGGCGCGCACAGATACGCAGTATTTT.

This chain joins TRBV14 and TRBJ1-1; tentative D call: TRBD1 (5 bases). CDR1 SGHDN and CDR2 FVKESK come from the germline V gene. The V end was cut by 4 bases, the J end by 6 bases, with 15 bases between. This CDR3 is built from 14 residues. CDR3 protein: CASSLGGGVAEAFF. CDR3 in DNA: TGTGCCAGCAGCCTCGGTGGAGGGGTCGCTGAAGCTTTCTTT.

Only a few counts were recorded for this clonotype. The V call is TRBV4-3, the J call TRBJ2-7; TRBD2 might be the D (6 bases). Trimming removed 0 bases at V and 2 bases at J, with 11 bases between. This CDR3 is built from 15 residues. From germline, CDR1 is LGHNA and CDR2 YSLEER. DNA of the CDR3: TGCGCCAGCAGCCAAGAGAGCGGGTTAACCTACGAGCAGTACTTC. Its translation is CASSQESGLTYEQYF.

This clonotype turned up a few times. The chain recombines TRBV4-2 with TRBJ2-7; TRBD1 is a possible D gene (5 bases). In germline, CDR1 is LGHNA, CDR2 YNFKEQ. V was trimmed by 0 bases and J by 2 bases, leaving 8 bases between them. There are 14 residues in the CDR3. The CDR3 sequence is CASSQEFRAYEQYF. The CDR3 bases are TGTGCCAGCAGCCAAGAATTCAGGGCCTACGAGCAGTACTTC.

The chain couples TRBV4-1 to TRBJ1-2, with 8 bases fitting TRBD1. CDR1 is MGHRA, CDR2 YSYEKL, per germline. The V gene end was trimmed by 2 bases and the J gene end by 6 bases; junction bases not matched to a gene: 8. The CDR3 sequence is 15 residues long. Written as DNA, the CDR3 is TGCGCCAGCAGCCAACCAGGGGACAGGAAGGATGGCTACACCTTC. This sequence encodes CASSQPGDRKDGYTF.

The rearrangement joins TRBV6-5 to TRBJ1-4; the D is unclear. The V and J ends lost 3 bases and 0 bases respectively, with 8 bases between them. This CDR3 comprises 15 residues. The germline gives CDR1 MNHEY, CDR2 SVGAGI. The CDR3 DNA is TGTGCCAGCAGTTATGGGCCGGCAACTAATGAAAAACTGTTTTTT. Translation gives CASSYGPATNEKLFF.

The chain carries TRBV12-3 or TRBV12-4 and TRBJ2-7; a possible D gene is TRBD2 (7 bases). CDR3 size: 15 residues. The V end was cut by 1 base, the J end by 5 bases, with 15 bases between. The CDR3 loop is CASSLDLRGRDEQYF. CDR3 nucleotide sequence: TGTGCCAGCAGTTTAGATCTGCGGGGGCGGGACGAGCAGTACTTC.

This chain links TRBV6-5 with TRBJ2-1; a possible D gene is TRBD2 (6 bases). Trimming stripped 2 bases from V and 0 bases from J, with 17 bases between. The CDR3 has 18 amino acids. Per the germline V gene, CDR1 is MNHEY and CDR2 is SVGAGI. The CDR3 bases are TGTGCCAGCAGTTACCTAGCGACAATTCCTCGCTCCTACAATGAGCAGTTCTTC. Translation: CASSYLATIPRSYNEQFF.

This clonotype was observed a few times. The V and J genes are TRBV10-3 and TRBJ1-1; 7 bases match TRBD1. The CDR3 consists of 14 residues. V shed 2 bases, J shed 6 bases, and the junction held 6 bases outside the gene matches. Germline CDR1 reads ENHRY; CDR2 reads SYGVKD. The CDR3 DNA follows: TGTGCCATCAGTGAGCCGGCAGGGGGGCCTGAAGCTTTCTTT. The encoded protein is CAISEPAGGPEAFF.

The chain is built from TRBV6-6 and TRBJ1-1; D is possibly TRBD1 (6 bases). Germline V gives CDR1 MNHNY, CDR2 SVGAGI (reference sequence). This CDR3 is built from 16 residues. The ends were cut back, 7 bases at V and 0 bases at J, with 18 bases in the middle. In DNA, the CDR3 is TGTGCCAGCATAAGACGACCAGGGGCCATGAACACTGAAGCTTTCTTT. Translation gives CASIRRPGAMNTEAFF.

The J gene is TRBJ2-7, the V gene TRBV7-8; 9 bases are shared with TRBD1. V was clipped by 5 bases and J by 5 bases; unmatched bases: 10. CDR3 length: 15 residues. Germline loops: CDR1 SGHVS, CDR2 FQNEAQ. The CDR3 DNA follows: TGTGCCAGCAGCATACAGGGGGCTTCGGAAAACGAGCAGTACTTC. Amino acids: CASSIQGASENEQYF.

This clonotype was seen more than once but under ten times. The chain uses TRBV11-2 and TRBJ2-7, with 10 bases aligning to TRBD2. Germline V lookup: CDR1 SGHAT, CDR2 FQNNGV. The J segment lost 0 bases and the V segment lost 0 bases, leaving 2 bases of the junction unmatched. The CDR3 covers 16 residues. In DNA form, the CDR3 reads TGTGCCAGCAGCTTAGAAGCGGGAGGGACCTCCTACGAGCAGTACTTC. This gives the protein CASSLEAGGTSYEQYF.

The V gene is TRBV20-1, the J gene TRBJ2-7, with D possibly being TRBD2 (7 bases). V lost 6 bases to trimming and J lost 2 bases, with 14 bases between them. Germline-derived CDR1 and CDR2 are DFQATT and SNEGSKA (reference sequence). The CDR3 spans 13 residues. The CDR3 reads CSAGQGGAYEQYF. In DNA form, the CDR3 reads TGCAGTGCCGGGCAAGGGGGGGCCTACGAGCAGTACTTC.

This clonotype was detected ten times or more. The chain links TRBV7-2 to TRBJ1-2, with D unresolved. The CDR3 spans 12 residues. Trimming pared 5 bases from V and 4 bases from J, leaving 8 bases between. The V gene's germline CDR1 is SGHTA and CDR2 FQGNSA. This CDR3 is CASSLGTYGYTF. As DNA, the CDR3 is TGTGCCAGCAGCCTAGGAACCTATGGCTACACCTTC.

This clonotype appeared a few times. V usage is TRBV2 and J usage is TRBJ2-1, with TRBD2 matching over 7 bases. CDR1 is SNHLY and CDR2 is FYNNEI in the germline V gene. Trimming removed 2 bases from V and 1 base from J; junction bases left unmatched: 11. There are 18 residues in the CDR3. CDR3 in DNA: TGTGCCAGCAGTGAATCCTTGGAGGCGGGGGTATCCTACAATGAGCAGTTCTTC. Translated, it gives CASSESLEAGVSYNEQFF.

The V and J genes are TRBV28 and TRBJ1-5, with D maybe TRBD1 (5 bases). This CDR3 is built from 14 residues. V dropped 9 bases and J dropped 4 bases, with 16 bases sitting between them. Germline loops: CDR1 MDHEN, CDR2 SYDVKM. The CDR3 DNA follows: TGTGCCAGTGACCAGGGCCGTCATAATCAGCCCCAGCATTTT. Translating gives CASDQGRHNQPQHF.

This clonotype was seen many times. The CDR3 loop reads CASSSRSAGQGEAFF. The CDR3 coding sequence is TGTGCCAGCAGTTCACGGTCCGCGGGGCAGGGTGAAGCTTTCTTT. The chain has TRBV27 and TRBJ1-1, with D possibly TRBD1 on 5 matching bases. Germline CDR1 and CDR2: MNHEY and SMNVEV (reference sequence). The CDR3 has 15 amino acids. V lost 4 bases and J 7 bases, leaving 19 bases between the germline ends.